This TCR beta chain was profiled in a study of beta chain features in type 1 diabetes. The study's findings and limits: Moderately but significantly shorter TCRB CDR3s were found in Type 1 diabetes patients in all four CD4+ subsets. Compared with healthy donors, patients appeared to share more similar naive, central memory and regulatory TCRB repertoires. High TCR expression in some cells could lead to their over-representation in cDNA sequencing.

Expressed TCRB transcripts were sequenced because the isolated RNA had all been reverse transcribed beforehand. Approximately 4 million reads was the average for naive, central memory and regulatory T cell samples. Using immunoSEQ multiplex PCR, the repertoire was profiled, and TCRdb retains in-frame clones only, with some absent. In the table there are 310,000 or so clones, 7% to 10% of which are singletons. Concerning this clone itself: Its antigen is not known.

CDR1 and CDR2 from the germline V gene are SGHTA and FQGNSA. This CDR3 has 14 amino acids. The V end lost 7 bases, the J end lost 0 bases, and 12 bases lay between the germline ends. Blood was drawn once from each donor into heparinised tubes. The draws averaged about 120 mL. The gene calls are TRBV7-2 and TRBJ1-2; D is possibly TRBD1 (5 bases). Sequenced: central memory CD4+ T cells from blood. The receptor comes from a young man with type 1 diabetes. This chain's CDR3 is CASNFDRANYGYTF. The CDR3 coding sequence is TGTGCCAGCAACTTTGACAGAGCTAACTATGGCTACACCTTC. Variable domain in full (rest from reference TRBV7-2 and TRBJ1-2): GAGVSQSPSNKVTEKGKDVELRCDPISGHTALYWYRQSLGQGLEFLIYFQGNSAPDKSGLPSDRFSAERTGGSVSTLTIQRTQQEDSAVYLCASNFDRANYGYTFGSGTRLTVV.